Below, 32 T cell receptor beta chains from the same sample are listed, as sequenced in a study of a mutant IDH1 vaccine in newly diagnosed glioma (dated by TCRdb to about 2021). This specimen's time point label, interpreted: week 11, during vaccination. Each vaccine dose, consisting of 300 ug of a 20-mer mutant IDH1 peptide in Montanide, was administered subcutaneously with topical imiquimod. The library was obtained by the immunoSEQ multiplex PCR assay. The source is immuneACCESS, and TCRdb retained only in-frame sequences with V and J called. Part of the clones is not carried over; for the studies checked, unresolved V genes explain less than half of this, and the remainder is unexplained. This sample comprises around 60,000 clones, around nine tenths of them detected only once. Of the sample, under 2% is held by the ten largest clones. The antigens for these receptors are not known. The source material was PBMCs, sampled from a glioma patient whose treatment included an IDH1 peptide vaccine. Receptors originate from a man aged 40-49 years with glioma.

The chain combines TRBV27 with TRBJ1-3; D not certain. This CDR3 contains 14 residues. The germline V gene has CDR1 MNHEY and CDR2 SMNVEV (reference sequence). V was cut by 2 bases and J by 3 bases, with 8 bases left in between. CDR3 loop: CASSLMEVGNTIYF. In nucleotides, the CDR3 is TGTGCCAGCAGTTTAATGGAGGTTGGAAACACCATATATTTT.

The rearrangement links TRBV4-3 to TRBJ1-4; D remains ambiguous. Germline lookup yields CDR1 LGHNA and CDR2 YSLEER. The ends were cut back, 4 bases at V and 1 base at J, with 7 bases in the middle. This CDR3 has 14 residues. CDR3 coding DNA: TGCGCCAGCAGCCTACGGGGAACTAATGAAAAACTGTTTTTT. Translation: CASSLRGTNEKLFF.

This chain joins TRBV27 and TRBJ1-6; perhaps TRBD1 as D (5 bases). Between the trimmed V and J ends, which lost 5 bases and 0 bases, there was a span of 14 bases. This CDR3 comprises 17 residues. Germline V CDR1 and CDR2: MNHEY, SMNVEV (reference sequence). The chain's CDR3 is CASSRTMTSSYNSPLHF. In DNA form, the CDR3 reads TGTGCCAGCAGTCGGACAATGACGAGCTCCTATAATTCACCCCTCCACTTT.

CDR3 in amino acids: CASSPSGGGETQYF. The CDR3 DNA reads TGTGCCAGCAGCCCCAGCGGAGGCGGAGAGACCCAGTACTTC. V and J are TRBV7-2 and TRBJ2-5; tentative D call: TRBD2 (5 bases). V lost 5 bases, J lost 4 bases, and 14 bases lay in between. The CDR3 contains 14 residues. Per the germline V gene, CDR1 is SGHTA and CDR2 is FQGNSA.

DNA for the CDR3: TGTGCCATCTCATTTCAGGGGAATGAGCAGTTCTTC. Translation: CAISFQGNEQFF. The rearrangement uses TRBV10-3 and TRBJ2-1; a possible D gene is TRBD1 (6 bases). The V gene's germline CDR1 is ENHRY and CDR2 SYGVKD. V dropped 8 bases and J dropped 7 bases, with 12 bases sitting between them. The CDR3 is made up of 12 amino acids.

This chain joins TRBV7-8 and TRBJ2-1, with TRBD2 matching over 16 bases. The CDR3 has 16 amino acids. V trimming: 4 bases; J trimming: 7 bases; junction bases outside the gene matches: 4. Germline V CDR1 and CDR2: SGHVS, FQNEAQ. CDR3 nucleotides: TGTGCCAGCAGCTCGGGACTAGCGGGGGGGTCAAATGAGCAGTTCTTC. Translation gives CASSSGLAGGSNEQFF.

This clone is a singleton in its sample. J is TRBJ1-2 and V is TRBV6-5; TRBD1 is a possible D gene (6 bases). Germline V CDR1 and CDR2: MNHEY, SVGAGI. Trimming cost V 3 bases and J 0 bases, with 11 bases left between them. This CDR3 has 15 residues. CDR3 nucleotides: TGTGCCAGCAGTTATTCCGCAGGGGCTAACTATGGCTACACCTTC. Translation: CASSYSAGANYGYTF.

The chain has TRBV10-3 and TRBJ2-1, with D unresolved. This CDR3 region has 16 residues. CDR1 is ENHRY, CDR2 SYGVKD, per germline. The V end was cut by 4 bases, the J end by 4 bases, with 17 bases between. The CDR3 DNA reads as TGTGCCATCAGTGCCTCGGTGACGGGTGGATACAATGAGCAGTTCTTC. Amino acids: CAISASVTGGYNEQFF.

This chain uses TRBV30 with TRBJ2-3; no definite D call. The V end was cut by 4 bases, the J end by 4 bases, with 15 bases between. The germline V gene encodes CDR1 GTSNPN and CDR2 SVGIG (reference sequence). The CDR3 has 14 amino acids. The CDR3 sequence: CAWKGPANADTQYF. As DNA, the CDR3 is TGTGCCTGGAAAGGTCCCGCCAATGCAGATACGCAGTATTTT.

The rearrangement links TRBV5-1 to TRBJ2-6; D remains unclear. V was shortened by 6 bases and J by 0 bases, with 7 bases between the two germline ends. Germline CDR1 SGHRS, CDR2 YFSETQ. This CDR3 comprises 14 residues. The CDR3 DNA follows: TGCGCCAGCACCCAGCTCTCTGGGGCCAACGTCCTGACTTTC. This gives the protein CASTQLSGANVLTF.

CDR3 amino acids: CASSLGVAEGYEQYF. The CDR3 DNA follows: TGTGCCAGCAGCTTAGGAGTGGCAGAGGGATACGAGCAGTACTTC. V usage is TRBV7-9 and J usage is TRBJ2-5; D might be TRBD2 (5 bases). The end of the DNA is better explained by TRBJ2-7, so the J call may be wrong. The CDR3 sequence is 15 residues long. Germline-derived CDR1 and CDR2 are SEHNR and FQNEAQ (reference sequence).

The chain employs TRBV28 and TRBJ2-6; possible D gene TRBD2, 6 bases. Germline V gene lookup returns CDR1 MDHEN and CDR2 SYDVKM. This CDR3 is 18 amino acids long. Trimming took 5 bases from V and 0 from J, leaving 17 bases between them. In nucleotides, the CDR3 is TGTGCCAGCAGTCCACCGGGACTCGCCAACTCTGGGGCCAACGTCCTGACTTTC. This gives the protein CASSPPGLANSGANVLTF.

The chain links TRBV10-3 to TRBJ1-1; D is ambiguous. The CDR3 is 14 amino acids. Germline V gene sequence: CDR1 ENHRY, CDR2 SYGVKD. Trimming removed 0 bases at V and 2 bases at J, with 7 bases between. The CDR3 DNA sequence: TGTGCCATCAGTGAGTCGGGCCTTAACACTGAAGCTTTCTTT. It codes for CAISESGLNTEAFF.

V usage is TRBV19 and J usage is TRBJ2-7; unclear D gene. The CDR3 sequence is 14 residues long. The germline gives CDR1 LNHDA, CDR2 SQIVND (reference sequence). Trimming took 5 bases from V and 0 from J, leaving 11 bases between them. Here the CDR3 reads CASSQDTNSYEQYF. The CDR3 DNA reads as TGTGCCAGTAGTCAAGACACGAACTCCTACGAGCAGTACTTC.

The V gene is TRBV4-3, the J gene TRBJ2-4; no reliable D call. V was clipped by 1 base and J by 6 bases, with 10 bases between them. The CDR3 extends over 14 amino acids. From germline, CDR1 is LGHNA and CDR2 YSLEER. The CDR3 DNA follows: TGCGCCAGCAGCCAAGCAAGCTACCTAAACATTCAGTACTTC. Translation gives CASSQASYLNIQYF.

V is TRBV5-4 and J is TRBJ1-3, with D tentatively TRBD1 (6 bases). V gave up 0 bases and J gave up 0 bases, with 10 bases separating them. The CDR3 contains 16 residues. Germline CDR1 SGHNT, CDR2 YYREEE (reference sequence). CDR3 coding DNA: TGTGCCAGCAGCTTGGCCGGCAGGGGCTCTGGAAACACCATATATTTT. This codes for CASSLAGRGSGNTIYF.

CDR3 coding DNA: TGTGCCAGCAGTGTAGCGGGACAGGGGGCTGGCTACACCTTC. This codes for CASSVAGQGAGYTF. V and J are TRBV25-1 and TRBJ1-2; TRBD1 matches 12 bases. Germline V gives CDR1 MGHDK, CDR2 SYGVNS. The CDR3 length is 14 residues. With 4 bases clipped from V and 7 bases from J, the junction kept 4 bases outside the gene matches.

The V call is TRBV7-8, the J call TRBJ1-5; possible D gene TRBD1, 6 bases. Germline CDR1 reads SGHVS; CDR2 reads FQNEAQ. The CDR3 has 17 residues. The V and J ends lost 1 base and 1 base respectively, with 14 bases between them. The DNA of the CDR3 is TGTGCCAGCAGCTTAGACGCGGGGGCGGGGAGCAATCAGCCCCAGCATTTT. Translating gives CASSLDAGAGSNQPQHF.

The rearrangement uses TRBV9 and TRBJ1-6; no firm D call. Trimming removed 0 bases at V and 10 bases at J, with 8 bases between. Germline CDR1 reads SGDLS; CDR2 reads YYNGEE. The CDR3 runs 13 residues. CDR3 loop: CASSVVPASPLHF. The CDR3 DNA sequence: TGTGCCAGCAGCGTAGTGCCGGCGTCACCCCTCCACTTT.

This clone was recorded once. The chain employs TRBV7-8 and TRBJ2-5; possibly TRBD2 for D (6 bases). The CDR3 consists of 17 residues. Germline V CDR1 and CDR2: SGHVS, FQNEAQ. Trimming removed 5 bases at V and 4 bases at J, with 23 bases between. CDR3 loop: CASSPLWTRVAVETQYF. The CDR3 DNA is TGTGCCAGCAGCCCCTTATGGACTCGGGTAGCGGTAGAGACCCAGTACTTC.

The chain has TRBV19 and TRBJ1-5; possible D gene TRBD1, 5 bases. The ends were cut back, 6 bases at V and 7 bases at J, with 19 bases in the middle. Germline V CDR1 and CDR2: LNHDA, SQIVND (reference sequence). The CDR3 totals 15 residues. CDR3 coding DNA: TGTGCCAGTAGCGGGCGAGGGGAGGTAAGACAGCCCCAGCATTTT. Encoded protein: CASSGRGEVRQPQHF.

The chain uses TRBV18 and TRBJ1-5; D gene unclear. The V end lost 2 bases, the J end lost 6 bases, and 8 bases lay between the germline ends. The CDR3 loop spans 13 amino acids. Germline V lookup: CDR1 KGHSH, CDR2 LQKENI. CDR3 nucleotide sequence: TGTGCCAGCTCACCATCTTCTGGTCAGCCCCAGCATTTT. Amino acid sequence: CASSPSSGQPQHF.

The rearrangement links TRBV6-1 to TRBJ2-2; 10 bases match TRBD2. Germline V gives CDR1 MNHNS, CDR2 SASEGT. V was pared by 2 bases and J by 3 bases, with 0 bases of the junction left unmatched. This CDR3 spans 15 amino acids. The CDR3 spells CASSELAGDTGELFF. The CDR3 coding sequence is TGTGCCAGCAGTGAACTAGCGGGGGACACCGGGGAGCTGTTTTTT.

This clone was counted once. The rearrangement uses TRBV18 and TRBJ1-1; possibly TRBD1 for D (5 bases). Trimming removed 1 base from V and 3 bases from J, with 12 bases in between. CDR3 length equals 15 residues. Looked up from germline, CDR1 is KGHSH and CDR2 is LQKENI. CDR3 sequence reads: CASSPLSRRDTEAFF. In DNA form, the CDR3 reads TGTGCCAGCTCACCACTTTCCCGCAGGGACACTGAAGCTTTCTTT. Full variable domain (outside the CDR3, taken from reference TRBV18 and TRBJ1-1): NAGVMQNPRHLVRRRGQEARLRCSPMKGHSHVYWYRQLPEEGLKFMVYLQKENIIDESGMPKERFSAEFPKEGPSILRIQQVVRGDSAAYFCASSPLSRRDTEAFFGQGTRLTVV.

This chain links TRBV11-1 with TRBJ1-6; 7 bases map to TRBD1. Germline V gene sequence: CDR1 SGHAT, CDR2 FQDESV (reference sequence). The CDR3 contains 14 residues. With 4 bases clipped from V and 9 bases from J, the junction kept 6 bases outside the gene matches. DNA of the CDR3: TGTGCCAGCAGCTCGCTACAGGGGAGTTCACCCCTCCACTTT. As protein: CASSSLQGSSPLHF.

The V and J genes are TRBV25-1 and TRBJ2-3; D not certain. This CDR3 is built from 16 residues. Per germline, CDR1 MGHDK and CDR2 SYGVNS. The ends were cut back, 2 bases at V and 0 bases at J, with 12 bases in the middle. This CDR3 reads CASSEPQRTSTDTQYF. For the CDR3, the DNA is TGTGCCAGCAGTGAACCCCAGAGAACTAGCACAGATACGCAGTATTTT.

The rearrangement links TRBV15 to TRBJ1-1; no clear D gene. Trimming left V 0 bases short and J 1 base short, with 6 bases between. This CDR3 has 14 amino acids. CDR1 and CDR2 from the germline V gene are LNHNV and YYDKDF (reference sequence). Here the CDR3 reads CATSREGANTEAFF. The DNA for the CDR3 is TGTGCCACCAGCAGAGAGGGAGCGAACACTGAAGCTTTCTTT.

The V call is TRBV7-6, the J call TRBJ2-7, with D maybe TRBD1 (9 bases). Germline-derived CDR1 and CDR2 are SGHVS and FNYEAQ. There are 16 residues in the CDR3. The V gene lost 5 bases and the J gene lost 4 bases, with 21 bases spanning the gap. CDR3 sequence reads: CASSPGGGQGAYEQYF. CDR3 sequence (DNA): TGTGCCAGCAGCCCCGGGGGGGGACAGGGAGCGTACGAGCAGTACTTC.

The chain recombines TRBV28 with TRBJ1-1; the match to TRBD1 covers 7 bases. J lost 5 bases, V lost 6 bases, and 12 bases had no gene match. CDR1 MDHEN and CDR2 SYDVKM come from the germline V gene. This CDR3 is built from 15 residues. The chain's CDR3 is CASSSPSGRGTEAFF. Here the CDR3 DNA reads TGTGCCAGCAGCTCCCCCAGCGGCAGGGGGACTGAAGCTTTCTTT.

This sequence joins TRBV28 and TRBJ2-4; D not certain. Germline V lookup: CDR1 MDHEN, CDR2 SYDVKM. V dropped 3 bases and J dropped 1 base, with 13 bases sitting between them. This CDR3 has 16 residues. The CDR3 is CASSFAVALAKNIQYF. CDR3 bases: TGTGCCAGCAGTTTTGCGGTGGCCCTGGCCAAAAACATTCAGTACTTC.

The chain combines TRBV6-6 with TRBJ2-1; 9 bases are a match to TRBD1. V was pared by 2 bases and J by 4 bases, with 3 bases of the junction left unmatched. The CDR3 covers 15 residues. CDR1 is MNHNY, CDR2 SVGAGI, per germline (reference sequence). The CDR3 region has the DNA TGTGCCAGCAGTTACGGGACAGGGTTTTACAATGAGCAGTTCTTC. Protein: CASSYGTGFYNEQFF.

CDR3: CASSAGQGDNSPLHF. CDR3 DNA: TGTGCCAGCAGTGCCGGACAGGGGGATAATTCACCCCTCCACTTT. The chain is built from TRBV2 and TRBJ1-6, with 10 bases identical to TRBD1. The CDR3 has 15 amino acids. Per the germline V gene, CDR1 is SNHLY and CDR2 is FYNNEI. J lost 5 bases, V lost 4 bases, and 2 bases had no gene match.